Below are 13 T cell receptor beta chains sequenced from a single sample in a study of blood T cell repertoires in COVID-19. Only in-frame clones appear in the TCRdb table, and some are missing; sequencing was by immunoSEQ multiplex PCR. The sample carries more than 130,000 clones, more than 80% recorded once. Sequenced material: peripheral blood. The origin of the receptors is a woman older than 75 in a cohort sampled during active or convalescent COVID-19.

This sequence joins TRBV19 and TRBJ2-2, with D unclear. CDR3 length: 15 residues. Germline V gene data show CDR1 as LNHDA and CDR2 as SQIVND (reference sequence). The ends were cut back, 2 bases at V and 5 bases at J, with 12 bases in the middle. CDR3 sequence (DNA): TGTGCCAGTAGTATACGCAACACCAAAACCGGGGAGCTGTTTTTT. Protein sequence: CASSIRNTKTGELFF. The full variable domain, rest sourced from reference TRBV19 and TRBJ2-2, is DGGITQSPKYLFRKEGQNVTLSCEQNLNHDAMYWYRQDPGQGLRLIYYSQIVNDFQKGDIAEGYSVSREKKESFPLTVTSAQKNPTAFYLCASSIRNTKTGELFFGEGSRLTVL.

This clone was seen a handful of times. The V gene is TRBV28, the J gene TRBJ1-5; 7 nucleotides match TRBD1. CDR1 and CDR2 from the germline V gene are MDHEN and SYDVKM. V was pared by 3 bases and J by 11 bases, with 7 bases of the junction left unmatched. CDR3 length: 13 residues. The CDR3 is CASSFDRVRAQHF. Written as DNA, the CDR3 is TGTGCCAGCAGTTTCGACAGGGTTAGGGCCCAGCATTTT.

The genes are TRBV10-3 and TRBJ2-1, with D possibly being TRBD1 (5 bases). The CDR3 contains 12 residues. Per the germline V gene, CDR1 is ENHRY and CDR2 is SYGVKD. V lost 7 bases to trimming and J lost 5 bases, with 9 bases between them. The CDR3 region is CAINQGNNEQFF. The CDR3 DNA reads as TGTGCCATCAACCAGGGAAACAATGAGCAGTTCTTC.

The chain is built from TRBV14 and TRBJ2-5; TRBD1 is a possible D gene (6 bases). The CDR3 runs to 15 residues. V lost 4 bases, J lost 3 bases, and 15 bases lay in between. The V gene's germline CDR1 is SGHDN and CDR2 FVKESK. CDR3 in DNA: TGTGCCAGCAGCCCCGATCAGCGGACAGAAGAGACCCAGTACTTC. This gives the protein CASSPDQRTEETQYF.

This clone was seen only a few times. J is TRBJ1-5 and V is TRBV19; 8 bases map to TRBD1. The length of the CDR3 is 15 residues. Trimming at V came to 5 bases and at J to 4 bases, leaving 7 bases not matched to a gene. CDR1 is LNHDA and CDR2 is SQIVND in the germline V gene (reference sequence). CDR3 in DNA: TGTGCCAGTAGTCGGGACAGGTTAGAGAATCAGCCCCAGCATTTT. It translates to CASSRDRLENQPQHF.

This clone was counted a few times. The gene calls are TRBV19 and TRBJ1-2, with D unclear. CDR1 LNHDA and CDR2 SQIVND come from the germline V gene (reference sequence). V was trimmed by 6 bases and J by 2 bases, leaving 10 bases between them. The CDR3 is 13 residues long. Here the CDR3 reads CASSLRGNYGYTF. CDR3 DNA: TGTGCCAGTAGCCTGCGCGGGAACTATGGCTACACCTTC.

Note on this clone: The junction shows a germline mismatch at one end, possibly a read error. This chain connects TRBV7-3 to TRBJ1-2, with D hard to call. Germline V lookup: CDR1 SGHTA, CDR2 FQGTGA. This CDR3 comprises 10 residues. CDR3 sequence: CASSLFPGTF. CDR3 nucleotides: TGTGCCAGCAGCTTGTTCCCTGGTACATTC.

For the CDR3, the DNA is TGTGCCAGCAGTGTACTATCTAGCGGGGGGGCAACAAATACGCAGTATTTT. Translated: CASSVLSSGGATNTQYF. V gene TRBV28 combines with J gene TRBJ2-3; TRBD2 matches at 12 bases. The germline V gene has CDR1 MDHEN and CDR2 SYDVKM. V was clipped by 5 bases and J by 7 bases; unmatched bases: 13. The CDR3 is made up of 17 amino acids. The full variable domain, with the rest looked up from reference TRBV28 and TRBJ2-3, is DVKVTQSSRYLVKRTGEKVFLECVQDMDHENMFWYRQDPGLGLRLIYFSYDVKMKEKGDIPEGYSVSREKKERFSLILESASTNQTSMYLCASSVLSSGGATNTQYFGPGTRLTVL.

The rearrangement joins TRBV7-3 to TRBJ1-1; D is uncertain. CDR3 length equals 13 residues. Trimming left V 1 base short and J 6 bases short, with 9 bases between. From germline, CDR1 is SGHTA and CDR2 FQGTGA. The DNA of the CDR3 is TGTGCCAGCAGCTTAATGGGCATTGCTGAAGCTTTCTTT. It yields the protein CASSLMGIAEAFF.

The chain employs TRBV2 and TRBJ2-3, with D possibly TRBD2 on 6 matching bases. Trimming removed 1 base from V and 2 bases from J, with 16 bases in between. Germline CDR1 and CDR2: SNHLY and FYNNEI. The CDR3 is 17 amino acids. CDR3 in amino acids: CASSEGMAGIFTDTQYF. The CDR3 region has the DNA TGTGCCAGCAGTGAAGGTATGGCGGGGATCTTCACAGATACGCAGTATTTT.

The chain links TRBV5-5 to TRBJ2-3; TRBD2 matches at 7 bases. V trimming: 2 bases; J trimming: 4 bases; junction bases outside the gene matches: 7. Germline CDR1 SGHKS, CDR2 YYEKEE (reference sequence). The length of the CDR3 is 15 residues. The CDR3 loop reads CASSFWAAGADTQYF. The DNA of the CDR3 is TGTGCCAGCAGCTTTTGGGCGGCGGGAGCAGATACGCAGTATTTT. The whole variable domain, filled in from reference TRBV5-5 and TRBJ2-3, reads DAGVTQSPTHLIKTRGQQVTLRCSPISGHKSVSWYQQVLGQGPQFIFQYYEKEERGRGNFPDRFSARQFPNYSSELNVNALLLGDSALYLCASSFWAAGADTQYFGPGTRLTVL.

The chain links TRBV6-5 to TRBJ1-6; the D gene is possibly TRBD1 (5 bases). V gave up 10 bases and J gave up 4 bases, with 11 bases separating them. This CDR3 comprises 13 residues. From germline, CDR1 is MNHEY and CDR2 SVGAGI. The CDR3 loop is CATKDSYNSPLHF. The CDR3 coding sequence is TGTGCCACCAAAGACAGTTATAATTCACCCCTCCACTTT.

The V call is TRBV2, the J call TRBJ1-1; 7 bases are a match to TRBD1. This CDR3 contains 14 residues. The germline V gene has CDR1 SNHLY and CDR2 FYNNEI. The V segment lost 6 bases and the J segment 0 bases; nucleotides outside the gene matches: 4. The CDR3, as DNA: TGTGCCAGCAGGACAGGGAGAATGAACACTGAAGCTTTCTTT. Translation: CASRTGRMNTEAFF.